This TCR beta chain was sequenced for a study of T cells after yellow fever vaccination. The sample holds many counts of this clonotype. Its matching antigen is unknown. TCRdb reanalysed the 5' RACE reads using MiXCR and keeps one entry per CDR3 protein. The sample holds a few hundred thousand distinct CDR3 sequences, 3% to 4.5% seen once. This CDR3 has 16 amino acids. Trimming removed 1 base from V and 0 bases from J, with 9 bases in between. Looked up from germline, CDR1 is LGHNA and CDR2 is YNFKEQ. Notes on the study in general: Booster samples showed a return of most primary-vaccination clones (under 97% CD4, approximately 90% CD8). Only a small proportion of the clonotypes turned up in both the CD4 and the CD8 compartments, likely arising from convergent recombination.

The chain uses TRBV4-2 and TRBJ2-2; D is uncertain. The sequence derives from a young man who received the YFV17D yellow fever vaccine. The sequences come from PBMCs, collected on the day of the yellow fever booster vaccination. The CDR3 DNA reads as TGTGCCAGCAGCCAAGTCCGCGACCCGAACACCGGGGAGCTGTTTTTT. Protein product: CASSQVRDPNTGELFF.